The rows below give T cell receptor beta chains drawn from one sample of a study of blood T cell repertoires in COVID-19. Only in-frame clones appear in the TCRdb table, and some are missing; sequencing was by immunoSEQ multiplex PCR. The sample gives 250,000 to 300,000 clones, around 84% of which show up once; over 4% is in the top ten. The sequenced sample was PBMCs or T cells enriched from blood (not recorded which). The receptors stem from a man aged 30 to 45 with acute COVID-19. Both conserved end residues are part of each CDR3. A D gene is named only where the DNA matches it firmly. Rows give clone size only sometimes, using once, few, many, or a class for an expanded clone.

>TRBV19|-|-|TRBJ2-1
CASRQINNEQFF
>TRBV4-1|-|-|TRBJ2-5
CASSQEERGGTQETQYF
>TRBV10-1|TRBD1|-|TRBJ1-2
CASSPTGTGALGYTF
>TRBV28|-|-|TRBJ2-3
CASRSAGLSTDTQYF
>TRBV6-4|-|-|TRBJ2-2
CASSDGHPGELFF
>TRBV5-6|-|-|TRBJ1-4
CASSLTGSGEKLFF
>TRBV6-5|TRBD1|-|TRBJ1-6
CASSSGTGVFSPLHF
>TRBV5-1|-|-|TRBJ1-1
CASRSGLLNTEAFF
>TRBV6-2/TRBV6-3|-|-|TRBJ2-2
CASSYYSRSGELFF
>TRBV5-4|TRBD1|-|TRBJ2-5
CASSRGTGGFETQYF
>TRBV9|-|once|TRBJ1-1
CASSVGGGNNDVTEAFF
>TRBV5-5|-|-|TRBJ1-1
CASSPRTENWYTEAFF
>TRBV2|TRBD1|-|TRBJ2-1
CASTAQGVGSNEQFF
>TRBV20-1|TRBD1|-|TRBJ1-2
CSASTGGQSTF
>TRBV7-2|TRBD1|-|TRBJ2-3
CASSLRGQAYSTDTQYF
>TRBV19|-|-|TRBJ1-1
CASRLGIAGTEAFF
>TRBV9|-|-|TRBJ2-3
CASSGSGSSTDTQYF
>TRBV5-1|-|-|TRBJ1-5
CASSLNGGANQPQHF
>TRBV11-3|-|-|TRBJ2-2
CASIPRSGAGELFF
>TRBV24-1|-|-|TRBJ2-5
CATSGDRAGGETQYF
>TRBV28|-|-|TRBJ1-2
CASIQSGGINYGYTF
>TRBV5-1|TRBD2|-|TRBJ2-3
CASSLAGLGGDTQYF
>TRBV7-8|-|-|TRBJ2-1
CASITDRLLADYNEQFF
>TRBV30|TRBD1|-|TRBJ1-5
CAWAGQARDQPQHF
>TRBV18|TRBD1|-|TRBJ1-5
CASSPATGGTNQPQHF
>TRBV24-1|TRBD1|-|TRBJ1-1
CATSDRTGENAEAFF
>TRBV6-1|-|few|TRBJ1-6
CASSEALEGSPLHF
>TRBV13|TRBD1|once|TRBJ2-3
CASSSMNRQGAQYF
>TRBV6-4|-|-|TRBJ2-3
CASSDGESTDTQYF
>TRBV7-2|TRBD2|-|TRBJ2-2
CASSPGGSDVSGELFF
>TRBV27|TRBD2|-|TRBJ2-1
CASSRSALAGGDPEQFF
>TRBV7-8|TRBD2|-|TRBJ2-1
CASSLTSGLYEQFF
>TRBV20-1|TRBD2|-|TRBJ2-2
CSASSLAGLSTGELFF
>TRBV5-1|TRBD1|-|TRBJ1-1
CASSGQTSNTEAFF
>TRBV11-2|-|-|TRBJ2-2
CASSQRTPNTGELFF
>TRBV6-6|-|few|TRBJ1-4
CASSRTGIRPATNEKLFF
>TRBV25-1|-|-|TRBJ1-3
CASSLRRQAGGGNTIYF
>TRBV9|TRBD1|-|TRBJ1-1
CASSVPPGTGANTEAFF
>TRBV3-1/TRBV3-2|-|-|TRBJ1-1
CASSQGRTEAFF
>TRBV11-2|-|once|TRBJ1-3
CASSLAVRNTIYF
>TRBV19|TRBD1|few|TRBJ1-2
CASSRDRANYGYTF
>TRBV4-1|TRBD2|-|TRBJ2-1
CASSHWREGSYNEQFF
>TRBV28|TRBD1|-|TRBJ2-2
CASNRGPTGELFF
>TRBV4-3|-|-|TRBJ1-4
CASSQALAETNEKLFF
>TRBV24-1|-|-|TRBJ2-1
CATSPENRENEQFF
>TRBV5-4|-|-|TRBJ1-4
CASSLRGTNEKLFF
>TRBV11-2|TRBD1|-|TRBJ1-6
CASRRTGGVSSPLHF
>TRBV18|-|-|TRBJ2-5
CASSPRGETQYF
>TRBV28|-|-|TRBJ1-2
CASTVGVRFGGYTF
>TRBV7-2|-|-|TRBJ1-5
CASSLRTDQPQHF
>TRBV5-6|TRBD1|-|TRBJ1-3
CASSLVGGQAGNTIYF
>TRBV7-9|-|-|TRBJ1-1
CASSLSRLNTEAFF
>TRBV5-5|-|-|TRBJ1-2
CASSLEVQGSNYGYTF
>TRBV6-5|TRBD1|-|TRBJ2-2
CASIGTGARTGELFF
>TRBV5-1|-|-|TRBJ2-6
CASSKDRRSGANVLTF
>TRBV11-3|-|-|TRBJ2-1
CASSDRDEQFF
>TRBV3-1/TRBV3-2|-|once|TRBJ1-2
CASSQQYGYTF